The 23 T cell receptor beta chains in this list originate from one sample, sequenced in a study of T cell responses to AZD1222 COVID-19 vaccine. Profiled with immunoSEQ multiplex PCR; TCRdb holds only in-frame clones, not every one. Of 90,000 to 150,000 clones listed, more than 70% were seen once; the top ten hold about 4%. This specimen consisted of peripheral blood, obtained 28 days after the second AZD1222 dose. The receptors shown here come from an adult who received the AZD1222 COVID-19 vaccine.

The V gene is TRBV19, the J gene TRBJ2-2; 9 bases line up with TRBD1. The trim removed 5 bases at V and 4 bases at J, leaving 5 bases unmatched. The CDR3 runs to 15 residues. The germline CDR1 and CDR2 sequences are LNHDA and SQIVND (reference sequence). CDR3 DNA sequence: TGTGCCAGTAGTTCCCGGGACAGGGCCACCGGGGAGCTGTTTTTT. As protein: CASSSRDRATGELFF.

The chain is built from TRBV27 and TRBJ2-1, with D uncertain. The CDR3 is 20 amino acids. V shed 2 bases and J shed 1 base, with 24 bases lying between them. Per germline, CDR1 MNHEY and CDR2 SMNVEV (reference sequence). The CDR3 DNA follows: TGTGCCAGCAGTTTACGGGCCCCCCCCGTGGCAGGCAAATCCTACAATGAGCAGTTCTTC. This translates into CASSLRAPPVAGKSYNEQFF.

V gene TRBV6-6 combines with J gene TRBJ1-6; 9 nucleotides align to TRBD1. V lost 2 bases and J lost 8; bases outside the gene matches: 7. The CDR3 length is 16 residues. Per germline, CDR1 MNHNY and CDR2 SVGAGI (reference sequence). The CDR3 nucleotides read TGTGCCAGCAGTTACGATAAGGGACAGGGATATTCACCCCTCCACTTT. Translating gives CASSYDKGQGYSPLHF.

This clone was observed a few times. The rearrangement joins TRBV10-3 to TRBJ1-2; no reliable D call. Per the germline V gene, CDR1 is ENHRY and CDR2 is SYGVKD. V lost 0 bases and J lost 8, with 7 bases in between. This CDR3 spans 12 amino acids. CDR3 loop: CAISESGRGYTF. The CDR3 DNA reads as TGTGCCATCAGTGAGTCCGGTCGCGGCTACACCTTC.

The chain is built from TRBV23-1 and TRBJ1-2; D remains unclear. TRBV23-1 is placed among ORFs of uncertain function. The CDR3 consists of 13 residues. The germline V and J ends were trimmed by 4 bases and 12 bases, with 18 bases remaining between them. CDR3 in amino acids: CASSPEITSTDTF. Written as DNA, the CDR3 is TGCGCCAGCAGTCCCGAGATCACCTCTACAGACACCTTC.

The chain is built from TRBV6-2 or TRBV6-3 and TRBJ2-3, with 8 bases aligning to TRBD2. After removal of 5 bases from V and 2 bases from J, the junction contained 9 bases not matched to a gene. The CDR3 covers 16 residues. Germline CDR1 MNHEY, CDR2 SVGEGT. In nucleotides, the CDR3 is TGTGCCAGCAGTGATATAGCGGGGAGAAACACAGATACGCAGTATTTT. It specifies CASSDIAGRNTDTQYF.

V gene TRBV18 combines with J gene TRBJ2-3; 10 bases are a match to TRBD2. Trimming cost V 1 base and J 6 bases; bases outside gene matches: 4. Germline CDR1 is KGHSH and CDR2 is LQKENI. CDR3 length: 15 amino acids. CDR3 coding DNA: TGTGCCAGCTCACCACTAGCGGGGGGCCTGGATACGCAGTATTTT. Protein: CASSPLAGGLDTQYF.

V gene TRBV12-3 or TRBV12-4 combines with J gene TRBJ1-2; D remains ambiguous. V lost 3 bases and J lost 3, with 2 bases in between. There are 11 residues in the CDR3. CDR3 sequence reads: CASSFDYGYTF. CDR3 nucleotides: TGTGCCAGCAGTTTCGACTATGGCTACACCTTC.

The chain joins TRBV5-1 to TRBJ2-7; 11 nucleotides match TRBD2. The CDR3 is 15 amino acids. The germline V gene encodes CDR1 SGHRS and CDR2 YFSETQ. V dropped 4 bases and J dropped 3; count of bases not matched to a gene: 6. CDR3 residues: CASSHGLAGGYEQYF. The CDR3 nucleotides are TGCGCCAGCAGCCATGGACTAGCGGGTGGCTACGAGCAGTACTTC.

The chain couples TRBV28 to TRBJ2-7; the match to TRBD2 covers 8 bases. Unmatched junction bases numbered 10, after V lost 11 bases and J lost 1 base. CDR1 and CDR2 from the germline V gene are MDHEN and SYDVKM. This CDR3 is 14 amino acids long. The CDR3 sequence: CASQPLAASYEQYF. The DNA of the CDR3 is TGTGCCTCACAACCACTAGCGGCTTCCTACGAGCAGTACTTC.

Written as DNA, the CDR3 is TGTGCCAGTAGTATGGGACAGGGTAGAGCGTCGGTCGAGCAGTACTTC. Its translation: CASSMGQGRASVEQYF. V usage is TRBV19 and J usage is TRBJ2-7; 9 nucleotides line up with TRBD1. Germline CDR1 is LNHDA and CDR2 is SQIVND (reference sequence). CDR3 length: 16 amino acids. The trim removed 3 bases at V and 6 bases at J, leaving 12 bases unmatched.

The CDR3 protein is CASTYTVKSSGNTIYF. In DNA form, the CDR3 reads TGTGCCAGCACTTATACAGTAAAGAGCTCTGGAAACACCATATATTTT. The rearrangement joins TRBV6-5 to TRBJ1-3, with D uncertain. V shed 7 bases and J shed 0 bases, with 16 bases lying between them. The CDR3 length is 16 residues. Germline CDR1 is MNHEY and CDR2 is SVGAGI.

The chain recombines TRBV29-1 with TRBJ2-3; 8 bases agree with TRBD1. This CDR3 is built from 14 residues. Trimming removed 1 base from V and 4 bases from J; junction bases left unmatched: 4. Germline V gives CDR1 SQVTM, CDR2 ANQGSEA. The CDR3 DNA reads TGCAGCGTTGAAGGGACAGGGAAGCCAGATACGCAGTATTTT. It encodes CSVEGTGKPDTQYF.

DNA of the CDR3: TGTGCCAGCAGCCCCAAAAACATTCAGTACTTC. Residues: CASSPKNIQYF. This chain connects TRBV7-2 to TRBJ2-4; D unresolved. Germline V CDR1 and CDR2: SGHTA, FQGNSA. The ends were cut back, 5 bases at V and 2 bases at J, with 1 base in the middle. This CDR3 spans 11 amino acids.

This chain connects TRBV19 to TRBJ1-2; D call uncertain. Between the trimmed V and J ends, which lost 9 bases and 5 bases, there was a span of 22 bases. The CDR3 covers 15 residues. Germline V gene data show CDR1 as LNHDA and CDR2 as SQIVND (reference sequence). The chain's CDR3 is CASQLYRAFGYGYTF. The CDR3 DNA reads TGTGCCAGCCAATTGTATCGAGCCTTTGGTTATGGCTACACCTTC.

The CDR3, as DNA: TGTGCCAGCAGTCACCGGACAGGGCGGACCGGGGAGCTGTTTTTT. This codes for CASSHRTGRTGELFF. The chain carries TRBV6-5 and TRBJ2-2; TRBD1 matches at 8 bases. J gave up 5 bases and V 5 bases, and 7 bases lay outside the gene matches. Germline values: CDR1 MNHEY, CDR2 SVGAGI. This CDR3 comprises 15 residues.

The gene calls are TRBV12-2 and TRBJ2-1; the table's D call of TRBD2 was not tested on the DNA. TRBV12-2 is recorded as a pseudogene. This CDR3 has 22 residues. CDR3 in amino acids: CASRSDWTSGYQPFILYNEQFF. In DNA form, the CDR3 reads TGTGCAAGTCGCTCGGACTGGACTAGCGGATACCAACCCTTCATTCTCTACAATGAGCAGTTCTTC.

This clone was counted a single time. J is TRBJ2-1 and V is TRBV6-5; D uncertain. This CDR3 contains 15 residues. Between the trimmed V and J ends, which lost 6 bases and 1 base, there was a span of 13 bases. The V gene's germline CDR1 is MNHEY and CDR2 SVGAGI. CDR3 sequence: CASRKDRWSYNEQFF. For the CDR3, the DNA is TGTGCCAGCAGGAAAGACCGCTGGTCCTACAATGAGCAGTTCTTC.

The V gene is TRBV2, the J gene TRBJ2-2; D is uncertain. Between the trimmed V and J ends, which lost 4 bases and 1 base, there was a span of 7 bases. The V gene's germline CDR1 is SNHLY and CDR2 FYNNEI. This CDR3 comprises 14 residues. CDR3 protein: CASSGARNTGELFF. The CDR3, as DNA: TGTGCCAGCAGTGGCGCTCGGAACACCGGGGAGCTGTTTTTT.

The chain has TRBV4-2 and TRBJ2-3, with 9 positions matching TRBD2. This CDR3 comprises 18 residues. CDR1 is LGHNA, CDR2 YNFKEQ, per germline. J lost 0 bases, V lost 1 base, and 8 bases had no gene match. CDR3 amino acids: CASSQVLSGGPSTDTQYF. Written as DNA, the CDR3 is TGTGCCAGCAGCCAAGTCCTGAGCGGGGGGCCTAGCACAGATACGCAGTATTTT.

Many counts were recorded for this clone. The V and J genes are TRBV4-3 and TRBJ2-7; 7 nucleotides align to TRBD1. Germline CDR1 and CDR2: LGHNA and YSLEER. With V trimmed by 1 base and J by 3 bases, 6 bases remained unmatched. The CDR3 is made up of 15 amino acids. In DNA form, the CDR3 reads TGCGCCAGCAGCCAAGGACAGGGCGAGAGCTACGAGCAGTACTTC. Amino acids: CASSQGQGESYEQYF.

Note on this clone: At one of its ends the junction is not consistent with the germline gene, which may arise from a read error. This rearrangement joins TRBV6-1 to TRBJ1-2; D ambiguous. The CDR3 runs 14 residues. Looked up from germline, CDR1 is MNHNS and CDR2 is SASEGT. Here the CDR3 DNA reads TGTGCCAGCAGGGAAGGGTGGGATAACTATGGCTACACCTTC. Protein product: CASREGWDNYGYTF.

This rearrangement joins TRBV4-3 to TRBJ1-2; TRBD1 agrees at 8 bases. This CDR3 comprises 13 residues. Trimming removed 4 bases from V and 9 bases from J; junction bases left unmatched: 7. The germline V gene has CDR1 LGHNA and CDR2 YSLEER. The CDR3: CASSRGQGSSYTF. Here the CDR3 DNA reads TGCGCCAGCAGCCGAGGACAGGGTTCGAGCTACACCTTC.